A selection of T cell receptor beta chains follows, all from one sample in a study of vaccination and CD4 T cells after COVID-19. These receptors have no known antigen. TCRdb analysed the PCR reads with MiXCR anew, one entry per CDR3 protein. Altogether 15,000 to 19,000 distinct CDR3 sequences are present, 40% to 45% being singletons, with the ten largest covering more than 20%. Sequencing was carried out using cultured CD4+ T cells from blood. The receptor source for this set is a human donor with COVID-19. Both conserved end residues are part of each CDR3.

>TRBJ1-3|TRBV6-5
CASSYSTPGAGGNTIYF
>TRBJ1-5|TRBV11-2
CASSHRDSQPQHF
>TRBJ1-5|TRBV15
CATSGGGPLQPQHF
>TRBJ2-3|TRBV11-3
CASSRRPGRSTDTQYF
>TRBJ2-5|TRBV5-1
CASSSGQGNQETQYF
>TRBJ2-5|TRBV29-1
CSVASTGLRQETQYF
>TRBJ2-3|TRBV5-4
CASSFLRDRGADTQYF
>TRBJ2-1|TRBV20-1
CSALPLAGGRPTYNEQFF
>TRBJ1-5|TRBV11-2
CASSLGQGGFNQPQHF
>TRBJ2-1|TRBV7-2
CASSGGNEQFF
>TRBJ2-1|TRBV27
CASRDGFNNEQFF
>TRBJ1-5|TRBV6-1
CASRVVSNQPQHF
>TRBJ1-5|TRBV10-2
CASSDRGGQPQHF
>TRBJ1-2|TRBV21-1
CASSKESYGYTF
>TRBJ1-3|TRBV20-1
CSAFLSGAPGNTIYF
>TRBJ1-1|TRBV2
CASIRYGGNTEAFF
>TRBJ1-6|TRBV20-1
CSAWTGDFNSPLHF
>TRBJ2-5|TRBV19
CASSQRLEGTQYF
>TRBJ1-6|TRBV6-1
CASRRTGPSSYNSPLHF
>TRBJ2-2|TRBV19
CASRKRTGANTGELFF
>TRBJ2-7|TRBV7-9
CASSVSVSYEQYF
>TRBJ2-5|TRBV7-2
CASSSYSRDQYF
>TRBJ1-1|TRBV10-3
CAISEQGSTEAFF
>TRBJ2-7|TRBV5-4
CASSLALGGEQYF
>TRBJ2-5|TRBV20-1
CSASRGPKQETQYF
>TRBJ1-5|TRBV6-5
CASSYGAPGGNQPQHF
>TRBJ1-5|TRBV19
CASRGVGIWPQHF
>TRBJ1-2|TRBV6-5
CASSWTGGDGYTF
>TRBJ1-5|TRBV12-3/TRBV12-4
CASSLGVDQPQHF
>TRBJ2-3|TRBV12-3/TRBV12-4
CASIFGLAGGNADTQYF
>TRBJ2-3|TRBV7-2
CASSLDQGTDTQYF
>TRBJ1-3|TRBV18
CASSPPGNTIYF
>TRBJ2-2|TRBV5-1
CASSLVGTNTGELFF
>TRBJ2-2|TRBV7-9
CASSSTGDTGELFF
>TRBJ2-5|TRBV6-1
CASSPVGMETQYF
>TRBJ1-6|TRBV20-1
CSARSAGGGRGSYNSPLHF
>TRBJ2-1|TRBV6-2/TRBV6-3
CASSYGVGNEQFF
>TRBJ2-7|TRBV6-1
CASSTRTSGGREQYF
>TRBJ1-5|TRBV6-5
CASSFRDARRPQHF
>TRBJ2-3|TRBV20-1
CSPPKKQGTDTQYF
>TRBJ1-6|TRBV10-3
CATGGNNSPLHF
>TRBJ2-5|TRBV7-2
CASSLDGSPAGETQYF
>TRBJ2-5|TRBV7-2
CASSPPRETQYF